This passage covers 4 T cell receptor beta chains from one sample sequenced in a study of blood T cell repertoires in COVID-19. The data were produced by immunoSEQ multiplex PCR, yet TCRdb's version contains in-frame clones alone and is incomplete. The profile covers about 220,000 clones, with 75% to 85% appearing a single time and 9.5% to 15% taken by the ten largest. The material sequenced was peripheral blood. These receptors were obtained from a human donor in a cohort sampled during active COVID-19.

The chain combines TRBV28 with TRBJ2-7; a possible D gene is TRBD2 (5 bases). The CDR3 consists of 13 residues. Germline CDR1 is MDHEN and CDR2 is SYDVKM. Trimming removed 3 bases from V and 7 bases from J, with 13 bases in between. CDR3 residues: CASSFVGRGEQYF. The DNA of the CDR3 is TGTGCCAGCAGTTTCGTGGGGAGAGGGGAGCAGTACTTC.

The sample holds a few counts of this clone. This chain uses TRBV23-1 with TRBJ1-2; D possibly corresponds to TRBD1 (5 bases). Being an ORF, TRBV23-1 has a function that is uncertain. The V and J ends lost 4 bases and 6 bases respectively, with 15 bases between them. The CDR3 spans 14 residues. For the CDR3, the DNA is TGCGCCAGCAGTCGAAGGGACCGGGAGGATGGCTACACCTTC. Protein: CASSRRDREDGYTF.

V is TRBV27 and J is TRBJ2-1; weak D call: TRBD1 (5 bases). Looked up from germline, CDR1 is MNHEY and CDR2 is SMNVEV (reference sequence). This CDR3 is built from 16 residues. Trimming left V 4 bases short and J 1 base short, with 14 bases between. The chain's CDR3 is CASSYSPGLSYNEQFF. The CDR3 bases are TGTGCCAGCAGTTATTCCCCAGGGCTATCCTACAATGAGCAGTTCTTC.

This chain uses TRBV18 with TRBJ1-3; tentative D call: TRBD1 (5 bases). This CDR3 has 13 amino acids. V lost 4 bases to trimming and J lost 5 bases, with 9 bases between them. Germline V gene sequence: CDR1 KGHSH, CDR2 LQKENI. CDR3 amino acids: CASSRGARNTIYF. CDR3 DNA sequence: TGTGCCAGCTCACGCGGGGCTCGAAACACCATATATTTT.